This record concerns one TCR beta chain sequence. TCRdb's copy holds only in-frame clones and misses some; the assay was immunoSEQ multiplex PCR. The repertoire consists of about 73,000 clones, with about 87% occurring once and the leading ten covering about a fifth. The V segment lost 0 bases and the J segment 5 bases; nucleotides outside the gene matches: 0. The CDR3 spans 13 residues. From germline, CDR1 is SGHRS and CDR2 YFSETQ. This record comes from a study of T cell responses to AZD1222 COVID-19 vaccine. The V call is TRBV5-1, the J call TRBJ2-5; TRBD1 agrees at 8 bases. The receptor was derived from an adult in good health. Sequenced material: peripheral blood, taken on day 0 of AZD1222 vaccination. The CDR3 nucleotides are TGCGCCAGCAGCTTGGGACAGGGGGAGACCCAGTACTTC. Translated, it gives CASSLGQGETQYF.